This paragraph reports one T cell receptor (beta chain). The antigen is undetermined. Individuals having autoimmune disease history or systemic immunosuppression were not enrolled. Generated by immunoSEQ multiplex PCR, the TCRdb table keeps only in-frame clones and is missing some. The sample records about 28,000 clones, just under 80% being singletons. The sample comes from a study of OX40 agonist ivuxolimab in advanced cancers. Study-wide results and caveats: It was not determined which antigens were specifically recognized by the peripheral T cells that had undergone clonal expansion. Patients who responded partially at 0.1-3.0 mg/kg showed clonal expansion ranking among the lowest. Circulating CD4+ and CD8+ T cells showed clonal expansion by week 6 at 0.1 to 3.0 mg/kg.

The V and J ends lost 1 base and 2 bases respectively, with 15 bases between them. Looked up from germline, CDR1 is SEHNR and CDR2 is FQNEAQ (reference sequence). This CDR3 is 16 amino acids long. The specimen comprised CD4+ or CD8+ T cells sorted from blood, sampled in a trial of the OX40 agonist ivuxolimab. V and J are TRBV7-9 and TRBJ2-7; TRBD2 might be the D (5 bases). The sequence derives from an adult with an advanced solid tumor such as melanoma, head and neck, liver or kidney cancer. The CDR3 spells CASSLVGEGPTYEQYF. CDR3 bases: TGTGCCAGCAGCTTAGTGGGAGAGGGCCCTACCTACGAGCAGTACTTC.